One and the same sample provided the 19 T cell receptor beta chains below, sequenced in a study of T cells in narcolepsy. Some clones are missing from TCRdb's copy, which holds only in-frame ones; the method was immunoSEQ multiplex PCR. This table has approximately 25,000 clones, about four fifths appearing once. Input material: CD45RA- memory CD4+ T cells from PBMCs. Receptors originate from a human donor with narcolepsy.

The V gene is TRBV5-4, the J gene TRBJ2-5, with D possibly being TRBD1 (6 bases). Trimming removed 0 bases at V and 4 bases at J, with 10 bases between. CDR1 is SGHNT and CDR2 is YYREEE in the germline V gene (reference sequence). The CDR3 length is 14 residues. The CDR3 sequence is CASSLDQGIETQYF. As DNA, the CDR3 is TGTGCCAGCAGCTTGGATCAGGGGATAGAGACCCAGTACTTC.

The gene calls are TRBV11-2 and TRBJ2-3; the match to TRBD1 covers 7 bases. The CDR3 spans 15 residues. In germline, CDR1 is SGHAT, CDR2 FQNNGV. With 1 base clipped from V and 6 bases from J, the junction kept 7 bases outside the gene matches. The CDR3 DNA reads TGTGCCAGCAGCTTAGCGACAGGGTATTACGATACGCAGTATTTT. Translation gives CASSLATGYYDTQYF.

Only a few counts were recorded for this clone. The J gene is TRBJ1-2, the V gene TRBV19; TRBD1 aligns across 11 bases. CDR1 and CDR2 (germline): LNHDA, SQIVND (reference sequence). V shed 6 bases and J 6 bases; nucleotides not matched to a gene: 9. The CDR3 is 15 amino acids. CDR3 region: CASRSGTGGLHGYTF. CDR3 coding DNA: TGTGCCAGTAGGTCCGGGACAGGGGGATTACATGGCTACACCTTC. Using reference TRBV19 and TRBJ1-2 for the parts outside the CDR3, the full variable domain is DGGITQSPKYLFRKEGQNVTLSCEQNLNHDAMYWYRQDPGQGLRLIYYSQIVNDFQKGDIAEGYSVSREKKESFPLTVTSAQKNPTAFYLCASRSGTGGLHGYTFGSGTRLTVV.

CDR3 protein: CASSYDSGGSYNEQFF. The CDR3, as DNA: TGTGCCAGCAGTTACGATTCAGGGGGCAGCTACAATGAGCAGTTCTTC. The V and J genes are TRBV6-5 and TRBJ2-1; 8 nucleotides match TRBD1. V shed 2 bases, J shed 3 bases, and the junction held 6 bases outside the gene matches. Germline V gene data show CDR1 as MNHEY and CDR2 as SVGAGI. The CDR3 is 16 residues long.

The chain couples TRBV6-5 to TRBJ1-5; D is ambiguous. The length of the CDR3 is 13 residues. The germline V gene has CDR1 MNHEY and CDR2 SVGAGI. The ends were cut back, 4 bases at V and 3 bases at J, with 7 bases in the middle. CDR3 nucleotides: TGTGCCAGCAGTTCTCGTATCAATCAGCCCCAGCATTTT. Protein sequence: CASSSRINQPQHF.

The chain employs TRBV27 and TRBJ2-7; D is possibly TRBD1 (6 bases). The germline V and J ends were trimmed by 5 bases and 3 bases, with 14 bases remaining between them. This CDR3 region has 14 residues. Germline V gene sequence: CDR1 MNHEY, CDR2 SMNVEV (reference sequence). The chain's CDR3 is CASSPSADSYEQYF. For the CDR3, the DNA is TGTGCCAGCAGTCCGTCGGCGGACAGCTACGAGCAGTACTTC.

The rearrangement uses TRBV6-1 and TRBJ2-3; D gene ambiguous. Germline V gene sequence: CDR1 MNHNS, CDR2 SASEGT. CDR3 length: 12 amino acids. V lost 5 bases and J lost 5, with 8 bases in between. The CDR3 region is CASSPRVDTQYF. CDR3 bases: TGTGCCAGCAGTCCAAGGGTAGATACGCAGTATTTT.

In regard to this clone: Because the CDR3's place on the DNA is in doubt, the DNA is left out and the CDR3 is given as listed by TCRdb. The gene calls are TRBV6-5 and TRBJ1-6; no DNA check was done on the table's D call, TRBD1. The CDR3 numbers 15 amino acids, ends counted. Germline loops: CDR1 MNHEY, CDR2 SVGAGI. CDR3 residues: CASSSSGQDNSPLHF.

This chain joins TRBV5-1 and TRBJ2-3; unclear D gene. CDR3 length equals 13 residues. The germline V gene encodes CDR1 SGHRS and CDR2 YFSETQ. Trimming removed 5 bases from V and 2 bases from J, with 9 bases in between. CDR3 nucleotide sequence: TGCGCCAGCAGTCTAGATCCCACAGATACGCAGTATTTT. Amino acid sequence: CASSLDPTDTQYF.

This chain joins TRBV19 and TRBJ2-1; 9 bases are a match to TRBD1. CDR1 LNHDA and CDR2 SQIVND come from the germline V gene (reference sequence). This CDR3 is built from 15 residues. The J segment lost 8 bases and the V segment lost 1 base, leaving 6 bases of the junction unmatched. The CDR3 spells CASSIGTGVTYEQFF. The CDR3 DNA reads TGTGCCAGTAGTATAGGGACAGGGGTTACTTATGAGCAGTTCTTC.

The CDR3 DNA reads as TGCGCCAGCAGCCAAGATACTGGGCGGCCAGGGGGCTCCTCCTACAATGAGCAGTTCTTC. It is translated as CASSQDTGRPGGSSYNEQFF. V gene TRBV4-1 combines with J gene TRBJ2-1; TRBD1 aligns across 8 bases. J gave up 0 bases and V 0 bases, and 13 bases lay outside the gene matches. The CDR3 runs to 20 residues. Germline lookup yields CDR1 MGHRA and CDR2 YSYEKL.

The V gene is TRBV6-1, the J gene TRBJ2-1; TRBD1 matches 7 bases. The junction had 7 bases not matched to a gene; V was cut back by 5 bases and J by 3 bases. The CDR3 covers 15 residues. In germline, CDR1 is MNHNS, CDR2 SASEGT. The chain's CDR3 is CASSLERTGYNEQFF. For the CDR3, the DNA is TGTGCCAGCAGTTTAGAACGGACAGGCTACAATGAGCAGTTCTTC.

The chain couples TRBV13 to TRBJ1-2; TRBD1 agrees at 7 bases. This CDR3 is 13 amino acids long. Trimming cost V 4 bases and J 7 bases; bases outside gene matches: 6. The germline V gene has CDR1 PRHDT and CDR2 FYEKMQ (reference sequence). The chain's CDR3 is CASSSDRVGGYTF. In DNA, the CDR3 is TGTGCCAGCAGCTCCGACAGGGTGGGTGGCTACACCTTC.

CDR3 in DNA: TGTGCCAGCAGCCAAGATACCGGCAGATTCACCGGGGAGCTGTTTTTT. Translation: CASSQDTGRFTGELFF. The chain uses TRBV14 and TRBJ2-2; unclear D gene. Germline lookup yields CDR1 SGHDN and CDR2 FVKESK. Deletions cut 0 bases from V and 4 bases from J, with 12 bases between. The CDR3 runs to 16 residues.

The chain joins TRBV19 to TRBJ1-5, with 8 bases matching TRBD1. CDR1 is LNHDA, CDR2 SQIVND, per germline (reference sequence). There are 17 residues in the CDR3. V dropped 5 bases and J dropped 4; count of bases not matched to a gene: 13. The CDR3 nucleotides are TGTGCCAGTAGTGTACTGGTAGGGGACAGGACAAATCAGCCCCAGCATTTT. Translated, it gives CASSVLVGDRTNQPQHF.

This clone was found a few times. The rearrangement joins TRBV5-6 to TRBJ1-1; weak D call: TRBD1 (6 bases). The CDR3 contains 15 residues. Germline V CDR1 and CDR2: SGHDT, YYEEEE. V lost 0 bases to trimming and J lost 7 bases, with 16 bases between them. The CDR3 DNA sequence: TGTGCCAGCAGCTTGGATGGGGGGGCTGGTATTGAAGCTTTCTTT. Amino acid sequence: CASSLDGGAGIEAFF. Full variable domain (remainder filled in from reference TRBV5-6 and TRBJ1-1): DAGVTQSPTHLIKTRGQQVTLRCSPKSGHDTVSWYQQALGQGPQFIFQYYEEEERQRGNFPDRFSGHQFPNYSSELNVNALLLGDSALYLCASSLDGGAGIEAFFGQGTRLTVV.

The rearrangement links TRBV30 to TRBJ1-1, with no clear D. Per the germline V gene, CDR1 is GTSNPN and CDR2 is SVGIG (reference sequence). V gave up 5 bases and J gave up 5 bases, with 9 bases separating them. CDR3 length equals 11 residues. The CDR3 is CAWATGTEAFF. CDR3 DNA: TGTGCCTGGGCGACGGGAACTGAAGCTTTCTTT.

The V call is TRBV7-2, the J call TRBJ1-4, with D perhaps matching TRBD1 (5 bases). Trimming removed 5 bases from V and 1 base from J, with 17 bases in between. There are 17 residues in the CDR3. Looked up from germline, CDR1 is SGHTA and CDR2 is FQGNSA. CDR3 nucleotides: TGTGCCAGCAGCCCCGTGGCAGGGTGGCGAACTAATGAAAAACTGTTTTTT. Amino acids: CASSPVAGWRTNEKLFF.

This clone showed up just once. This chain links TRBV6-6 with TRBJ2-5, with 10 bases fitting TRBD2. CDR1 is MNHNY and CDR2 is SVGAGI in the germline V gene (reference sequence). The CDR3 is 15 residues long. V lost 4 bases and J lost 1; bases outside the gene matches: 3. The CDR3 loop is CASSSQRGGQETQYF. CDR3 nucleotides: TGTGCCAGCAGTTCCCAGCGGGGGGGCCAAGAGACCCAGTACTTC.